This entry lists 6 T cell receptor beta chains sequenced from one sample in a study of cytomegalovirus exposure and HLA in healthy donors. This table comes from immunoSEQ multiplex PCR, and its TCRdb copy is limited to in-frame clones, with some not included. The data hold roughly 130,000 clones, with roughly 90% observed a single time. Source material: PBMCs. The receptors stem from a man aged 25 to 40 in good health and CMV-seronegative.

The rearrangement links TRBV19 to TRBJ2-7; 7 positions agree with TRBD1. This CDR3 has 16 residues. Germline CDR1 and CDR2: LNHDA and SQIVND (reference sequence). V trimming: 5 bases; J trimming: 1 base; junction bases outside the gene matches: 11. The CDR3 nucleotides are TGTGCCAGTAGTCCCGGTCTATACAGGGGATCCTACGAGCAGTACTTC. The encoded protein is CASSPGLYRGSYEQYF.

V gene TRBV27 combines with J gene TRBJ1-1, with 9 bases fitting TRBD1. Per the germline V gene, CDR1 is MNHEY and CDR2 is SMNVEV (reference sequence). This CDR3 spans 18 amino acids. J lost 0 bases, V lost 4 bases, and 12 bases had no gene match. CDR3 amino acids: CASSSTRGTGIMNTEAFF. The DNA of the CDR3 is TGTGCCAGCAGTTCCACAAGGGGGACAGGGATCATGAACACTGAAGCTTTCTTT.

The CDR3 spells CASSTGQKINTEAFF. For the CDR3, the DNA is TGTGCCAGCAGCACGGGACAGAAAATTAACACTGAAGCTTTCTTT. The V call is TRBV5-4, the J call TRBJ1-1; 7 nucleotides align to TRBD1. The CDR3 is made up of 15 amino acids. Per the germline V gene, CDR1 is SGHNT and CDR2 is YYREEE (reference sequence). The trim removed 4 bases at V and 2 bases at J, leaving 8 bases unmatched.

V gene TRBV4-2 combines with J gene TRBJ2-3, with D possibly being TRBD1 (6 bases). Trimming removed 4 bases at V and 1 base at J, with 12 bases between. The germline V gene has CDR1 LGHNA and CDR2 YNFKEQ. CDR3 length equals 15 residues. The CDR3, as DNA: TGTGCCAGCAGCCCCCGACAGGCAGGCACAGATACGCAGTATTTT. Its protein is CASSPRQAGTDTQYF.

Concerning this clone itself: This same CDR3 is encoded by further DNA sequences in the sample. This chain joins TRBV27 and TRBJ1-5; 9 bases align to TRBD1. V was pared by 3 bases and J by 6 bases, with 3 bases of the junction left unmatched. CDR3 length: 14 residues. CDR1 and CDR2 (germline): MNHEY, SMNVEV (reference sequence). The CDR3 nucleotides are TGTGCCAGCAGTTTGTCGACAGGGGGTCAGCCCCAGCATTTT. Amino acid sequence: CASSLSTGGQPQHF.

This chain links TRBV5-6 with TRBJ1-2, with 8 nucleotides matching TRBD1. CDR1 and CDR2 from the germline V gene are SGHDT and YYEEEE. The CDR3 runs 14 residues. The junction had 5 bases not matched to a gene; V was cut back by 3 bases and J by 4 bases. The CDR3 sequence: CASSYGQGSYGYTF. CDR3 sequence (DNA): TGTGCCAGCAGCTACGGACAGGGTAGCTATGGCTACACCTTC.